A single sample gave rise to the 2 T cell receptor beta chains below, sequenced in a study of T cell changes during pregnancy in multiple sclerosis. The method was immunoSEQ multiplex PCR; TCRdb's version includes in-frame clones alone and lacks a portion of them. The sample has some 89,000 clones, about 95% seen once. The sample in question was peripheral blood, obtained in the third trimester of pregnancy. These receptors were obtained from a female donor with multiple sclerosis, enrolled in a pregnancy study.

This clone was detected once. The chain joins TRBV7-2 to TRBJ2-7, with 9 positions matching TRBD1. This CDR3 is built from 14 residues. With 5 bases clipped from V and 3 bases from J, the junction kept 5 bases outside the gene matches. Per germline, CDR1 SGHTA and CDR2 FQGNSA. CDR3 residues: CASSPRQGDYEQYF. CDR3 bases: TGTGCCAGCAGCCCGAGACAGGGGGACTACGAGCAGTACTTC.

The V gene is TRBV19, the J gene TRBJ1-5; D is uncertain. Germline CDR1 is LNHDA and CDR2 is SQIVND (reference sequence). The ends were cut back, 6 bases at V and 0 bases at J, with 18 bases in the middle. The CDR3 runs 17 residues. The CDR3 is CASRGGASIYSNQPQHF. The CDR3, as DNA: TGTGCCAGTAGAGGAGGAGCCTCGATTTATAGCAATCAGCCCCAGCATTTT.